These T cell receptor beta chains were read from a single sample in a study of blood T cell repertoires in COVID-19. Generated by immunoSEQ multiplex PCR, the TCRdb table keeps only in-frame clones and is missing some. The sample contains roughly 300,000 clones, roughly 84% of which appear only once. The sequenced material came from PBMCs or T cells enriched from blood (not recorded which). These receptor sequences come from a woman in her 30s who had recovered from COVID-19. Each CDR3 is given with its conserved first and last residue. The D gene is left open where the match is weak. A row's size may be missing; if present it is once, few, many or a size class.

v_gene	abundance	d_gene	j_gene	CDR3aa	CDR3nt
TRBV12-3/TRBV12-4	NA	TRBD1	TRBJ2-5	CASSDRGEETQYF	TGTGCCAGCAGTGACAGGGGGGAAGAGACCCAGTACTTC
TRBV3-1/TRBV3-2	NA	TRBD2	TRBJ2-2	CASSQDRGGLYTGELFF	TGTGCCAGCAGCCAAGATCGGGGGGGACTATACACCGGGGAGCTGTTTTTT
TRBV5-1	NA	NA	TRBJ1-1	CASSFVTQGSEAFF	TGCGCCAGCAGCTTTGTTACACAGGGTTCTGAAGCTTTCTTT
TRBV5-4	NA	NA	TRBJ2-5	CASSLRGGAGETQYF	TGTGCCAGCAGCTTAAGGGGCGGGGCCGGGGAGACCCAGTACTTC
TRBV12-3/TRBV12-4	NA	TRBD1	TRBJ1-2	CASSQDRGYGYTF	TGTGCCAGCAGCCAGGACAGGGGCTATGGCTACACCTTC
TRBV28	NA	TRBD1	TRBJ2-7	CASSSGQKYEQYF	TGTGCCAGCAGTTCGGGACAGAAGTACGAGCAGTACTTC
TRBV20-1	NA	NA	TRBJ2-1	CSVAPGEQFF	TGCAGTGTCGCCCCAGGTGAGCAGTTCTTC
TRBV3-1/TRBV3-2	NA	NA	TRBJ2-7	CASSQTFGGSYEQYF	TGTGCCAGCAGCCAAACTTTCGGGGGTAGCTACGAGCAGTACTTC
TRBV6-2/TRBV6-3	NA	NA	TRBJ1-5	CASSYSRFGRGSNQPQHF	TGTGCCAGCAGTTACTCGAGGTTCGGGAGGGGCAGCAATCAGCCCCAGCATTTT
TRBV7-2	NA	TRBD1	TRBJ1-2	CASSLSAGGVTNGYTF	TGTGCCAGCAGCTTAAGCGCAGGGGGCGTAACAAATGGCTACACCTTC
TRBV5-4	NA	TRBD1	TRBJ1-2	CASSPDRGQANYGYTF	TGTGCCAGCAGCCCGGATCGGGGACAGGCTAACTATGGCTACACCTTC
TRBV18	once	TRBD1	TRBJ2-5	CASSPIQGNGETQYF	TGTGCCAGCTCACCAATACAGGGGAACGGGGAGACCCAGTACTTC
TRBV5-4	few	TRBD1	TRBJ2-7	CASSFSTGQSYEQYF	TGTGCCAGCAGCTTTAGCACGGGACAGTCCTACGAGCAGTACTTC
TRBV2	NA	NA	TRBJ1-2	CASSEPRPNYGYTF	TGTGCCAGCAGTGAACCCAGGCCCAACTATGGCTACACCTTC
TRBV6-5	NA	NA	TRBJ1-2	CASSMDSPRGYTF	TGTGCCAGCAGCATGGACAGCCCGCGGGGCTACACCTTC
TRBV19	NA	NA	TRBJ2-3	CASQPLAGGTDTQYF	TGTGCCAGTCAACCGCTGGCAGGTGGAACAGATACGCAGTATTTT
TRBV7-9	NA	NA	TRBJ2-2	CASSRNLGDTGELFF	TGTGCCAGCAGCCGTAACTTAGGGGACACCGGGGAGCTGTTTTTT
TRBV23-1	NA	TRBD1	TRBJ1-2	CASSLRRGTGFPRMKDLGYGYTF	TGCGCCAGCAGCCTACGACGAGGGACAGGGTTCCCTCGCATGAAGGACTTAGGTTATGGCTACACCTTC
TRBV11-2	NA	NA	TRBJ1-2	CASSLREGYTF	TGTGCCAGCAGCCTCAGGGAAGGCTACACCTTC
TRBV5-4	NA	TRBD1	TRBJ1-4	CASSLQGGNEKLFF	TGTGCCAGCAGCCTACAGGGGGGTAATGAAAAACTGTTTTTT
TRBV5-4	NA	NA	TRBJ2-1	CASSLGNRDFDNEQFF	TGTGCCAGCAGCTTGGGAAACAGGGATTTTGACAATGAGCAGTTCTTC
TRBV14	NA	NA	TRBJ1-2	CASSQEEGYYGYTF	TGTGCCAGCAGCCAAGAGGAGGGATACTATGGCTACACCTTC
TRBV6-1	once	NA	TRBJ2-7	CASSPAGSLDEQYF	TGTGCCAGCAGTCCCGCAGGATCCTTGGACGAGCAGTACTTC
TRBV11-2	NA	TRBD1	TRBJ2-3	CASSPTGTGDGTDTQYF	TGTGCCAGCAGCCCCACGGGGACAGGGGACGGGACAGATACGCAGTATTTT
TRBV27	NA	NA	TRBJ1-1	CASSPGGTYTEAFF	TGTGCCAGCAGTCCAGGAGGGACCTACACTGAAGCTTTCTTT
TRBV11-2	NA	NA	TRBJ2-2	CASSAGGELFF	TGTGCCAGCAGTGCAGGGGGGGAGCTGTTTTTT
TRBV7-2	NA	NA	TRBJ1-4	CASRRSANEKLFF	TGTGCCAGCCGCCGTTCGGCTAATGAAAAACTGTTTTTT
TRBV30	once	NA	TRBJ1-1	CAGMGQLNTEAFF	TGTGCAGGGATGGGACAACTGAACACTGAAGCTTTCTTT
TRBV28	NA	NA	TRBJ1-5	CASNPRGRNQPQHF	TGTGCCAGCAACCCTCGCGGCCGCAATCAGCCCCAGCATTTT
TRBV25-1	NA	NA	TRBJ1-2	CASSDSSRTEDNYGYTF	TGTGCCAGCAGTGATTCGTCAAGGACAGAGGACAACTATGGCTACACCTTC
TRBV24-1	NA	NA	TRBJ1-2	CATSDTKSGYPGSGYGYTF	TGTGCCACCAGTGACACGAAGAGCGGGTATCCAGGATCCGGATATGGCTACACCTTC
TRBV7-6	NA	TRBD2	TRBJ2-3	CASSFSGGASGTDTQYF	TGTGCCAGCAGCTTTAGCGGGGGGGCCTCCGGCACAGATACGCAGTATTTT
TRBV10-3	NA	TRBD2	TRBJ2-2	CAISEDLAGAPGTGELFF	TGTGCCATCAGTGAGGATCTAGCGGGGGCCCCGGGAACCGGGGAGCTGTTTTTT
TRBV29-1	once	NA	TRBJ2-6	CSVEVDISGANVLTF	TGCAGCGTTGAAGTAGACATCTCTGGGGCCAACGTCCTGACTTTC
TRBV7-2	once	NA	TRBJ1-4	CASSLGVGEEEKLFF	TGTGCCAGCAGCTTAGGCGTGGGTGAGGAGGAAAAACTGTTTTTT
TRBV2	NA	TRBD1	TRBJ2-5	CASSETGRWETQYF	TGTGCCAGCAGCGAGACAGGGAGATGGGAGACCCAGTACTTC
TRBV6-5	NA	TRBD2	TRBJ2-1	CASSPGTTYNEQFF	TGTGCCAGCAGTCCCGGGACTACATACAATGAGCAGTTCTTC
TRBV27	NA	NA	TRBJ2-1	CASSIDSLGASSYNEQFF	TGTGCCAGCAGTATTGATTCATTGGGCGCAAGCTCCTACAATGAGCAGTTCTTC
TRBV19	NA	TRBD1	TRBJ1-5	CATAGGFNQPQHF	TGTGCCACCGCAGGGGGTTTCAATCAGCCCCAGCATTTT
TRBV2	NA	NA	TRBJ1-1	CASSTYETFF	TGTGCCAGCAGTACGTATGAGACTTTCTTT
TRBV29-1	NA	NA	TRBJ1-1	CSGQGMNTEAFF	TGCAGCGGTCAGGGAATGAACACTGAAGCTTTCTTT
TRBV5-8	NA	NA	TRBJ1-3	CASSRTANPSGNTIYF	TGTGCCAGCAGCCGGACAGCGAACCCCTCTGGAAACACCATATATTTT
TRBV12-3/TRBV12-4	NA	NA	TRBJ2-2	CASSWTAGELFF	TGTGCCAGCAGCTGGACAGCCGGGGAGCTGTTTTTT
TRBV28	NA	TRBD1	TRBJ1-6	CASSATGGERPSYNSPLHF	TGTGCCAGCAGTGCTACAGGGGGCGAGCGGCCCTCCTATAATTCACCCCTCCACTTT
TRBV6-5	NA	NA	TRBJ1-1	CASNIGVANTEAFF	TGTGCCAGCAACATCGGGGTAGCGAACACTGAAGCTTTCTTT